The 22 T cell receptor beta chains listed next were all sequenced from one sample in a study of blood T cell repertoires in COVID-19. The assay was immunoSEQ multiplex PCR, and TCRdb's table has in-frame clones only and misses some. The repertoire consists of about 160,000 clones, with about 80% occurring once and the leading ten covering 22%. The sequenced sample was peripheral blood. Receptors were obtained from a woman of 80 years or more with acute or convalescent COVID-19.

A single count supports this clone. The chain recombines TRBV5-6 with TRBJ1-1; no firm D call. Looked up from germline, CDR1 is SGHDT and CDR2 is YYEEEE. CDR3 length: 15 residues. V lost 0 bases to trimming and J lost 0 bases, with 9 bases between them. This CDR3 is CASSLGSLMNTEAFF. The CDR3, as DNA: TGTGCCAGCAGCTTGGGCAGTCTTATGAACACTGAAGCTTTCTTT.

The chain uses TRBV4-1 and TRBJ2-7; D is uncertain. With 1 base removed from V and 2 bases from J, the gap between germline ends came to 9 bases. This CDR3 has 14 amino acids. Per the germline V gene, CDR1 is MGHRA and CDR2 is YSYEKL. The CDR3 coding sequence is TGCGCCAGCAGCCAAGGAGTCCGAACCTACGAGCAGTACTTC. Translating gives CASSQGVRTYEQYF.

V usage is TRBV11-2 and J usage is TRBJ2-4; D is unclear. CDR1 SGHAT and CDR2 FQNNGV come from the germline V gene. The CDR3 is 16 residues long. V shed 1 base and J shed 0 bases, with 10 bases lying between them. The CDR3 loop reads CASSLGGELAKNIQYF. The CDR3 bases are TGTGCCAGCAGCTTAGGTGGAGAGCTAGCCAAAAACATTCAGTACTTC.

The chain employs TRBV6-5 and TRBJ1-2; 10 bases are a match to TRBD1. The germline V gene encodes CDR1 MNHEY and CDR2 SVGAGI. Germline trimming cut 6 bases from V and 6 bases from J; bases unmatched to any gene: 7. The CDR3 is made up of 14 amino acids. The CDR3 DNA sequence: TGTGCCAGCAGAGACAGGGGGCGCGCCGATGGCTACACCTTC. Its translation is CASRDRGRADGYTF.

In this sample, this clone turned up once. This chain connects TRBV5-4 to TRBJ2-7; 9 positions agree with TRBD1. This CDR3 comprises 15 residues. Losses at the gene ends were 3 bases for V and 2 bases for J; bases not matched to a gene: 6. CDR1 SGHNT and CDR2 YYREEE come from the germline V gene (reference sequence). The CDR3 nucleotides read TGTGCCAGCAGCTCATACAGGGGGCCCGCCTACGAGCAGTACTTC. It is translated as CASSSYRGPAYEQYF.

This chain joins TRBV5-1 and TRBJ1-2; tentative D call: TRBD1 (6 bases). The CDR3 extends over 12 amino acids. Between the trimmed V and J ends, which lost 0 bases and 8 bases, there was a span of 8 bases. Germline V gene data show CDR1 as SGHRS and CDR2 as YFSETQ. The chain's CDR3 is CASSLGRGGYTF. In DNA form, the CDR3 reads TGCGCCAGCAGCTTGGGCAGGGGCGGCTACACCTTC.

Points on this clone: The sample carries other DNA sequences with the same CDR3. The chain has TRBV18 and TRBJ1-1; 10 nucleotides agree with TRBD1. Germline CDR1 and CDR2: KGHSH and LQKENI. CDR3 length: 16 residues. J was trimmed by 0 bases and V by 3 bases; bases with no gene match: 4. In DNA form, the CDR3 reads TGTGCCAGCTCACCTAGGACAGGGGGGTTGAACACTGAAGCTTTCTTT. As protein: CASSPRTGGLNTEAFF.

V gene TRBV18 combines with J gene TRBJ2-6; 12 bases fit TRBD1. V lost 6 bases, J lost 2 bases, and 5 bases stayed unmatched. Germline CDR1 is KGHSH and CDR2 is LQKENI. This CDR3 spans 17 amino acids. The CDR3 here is CASSRDRGRAGANVLTF. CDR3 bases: TGTGCCAGCTCCAGGGACAGGGGGCGCGCTGGGGCCAACGTCCTGACTTTC.

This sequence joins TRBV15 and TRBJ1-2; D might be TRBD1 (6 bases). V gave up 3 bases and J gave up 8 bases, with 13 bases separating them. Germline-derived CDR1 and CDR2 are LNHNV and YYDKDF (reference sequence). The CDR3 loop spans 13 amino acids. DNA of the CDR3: TGTGCCACCAGCAGGCCTAGACAGGACGGCTACACCTTC. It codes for CATSRPRQDGYTF.

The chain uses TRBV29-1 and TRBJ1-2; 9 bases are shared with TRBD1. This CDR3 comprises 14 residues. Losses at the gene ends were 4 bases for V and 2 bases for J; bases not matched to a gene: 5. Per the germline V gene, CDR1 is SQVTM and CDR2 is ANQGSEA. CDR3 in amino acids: CSVGGGQGNYGYTF. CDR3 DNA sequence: TGCAGCGTTGGGGGGGGACAGGGCAACTATGGCTACACCTTC.

The CDR3 nucleotides are TGTGCCAGCAGTCGTCGTACTAGCCTCGAGCAGTACTTC. Its protein is CASSRRTSLEQYF. This rearrangement joins TRBV6-2 or TRBV6-3 to TRBJ2-7; D is perhaps TRBD2 (6 bases). Germline lookup yields CDR1 MNHEY and CDR2 SVGEGT. The CDR3 totals 13 residues. Trimming removed 5 bases from V and 6 bases from J, with 14 bases in between.

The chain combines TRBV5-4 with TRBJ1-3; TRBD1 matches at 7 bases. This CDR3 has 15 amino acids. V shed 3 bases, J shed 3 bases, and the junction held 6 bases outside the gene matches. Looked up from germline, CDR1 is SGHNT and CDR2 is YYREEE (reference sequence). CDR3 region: CASSSQGVGGNTIYF. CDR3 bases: TGTGCCAGCAGCTCCCAGGGGGTGGGTGGAAACACCATATATTTT. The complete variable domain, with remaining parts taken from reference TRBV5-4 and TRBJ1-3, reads ETGVTQSPTHLIKTRGQQVTLRCSSQSGHNTVSWYQQALGQGPQFIFQYYREEENGRGNFPPRFSGLQFPNYSSELNVNALELDDSALYLCASSSQGVGGNTIYFGEGSWLTVV.

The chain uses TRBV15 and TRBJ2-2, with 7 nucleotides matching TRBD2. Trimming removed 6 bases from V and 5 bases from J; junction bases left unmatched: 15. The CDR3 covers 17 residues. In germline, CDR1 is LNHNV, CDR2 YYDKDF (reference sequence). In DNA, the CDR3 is TGTGCCACCAGTCAGAGACGTGGGAGGGCCGGGACCGGGGAGCTGTTTTTT. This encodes CATSQRRGRAGTGELFF.

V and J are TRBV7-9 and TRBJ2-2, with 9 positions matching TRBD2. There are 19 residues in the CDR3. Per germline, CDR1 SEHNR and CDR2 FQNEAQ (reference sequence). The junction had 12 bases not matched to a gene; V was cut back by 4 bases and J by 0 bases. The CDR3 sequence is CASSSRLSSGSTNTGELFF. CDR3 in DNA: TGTGCCAGCAGCTCCCGATTAAGTAGCGGGAGCACGAACACCGGGGAGCTGTTTTTT.

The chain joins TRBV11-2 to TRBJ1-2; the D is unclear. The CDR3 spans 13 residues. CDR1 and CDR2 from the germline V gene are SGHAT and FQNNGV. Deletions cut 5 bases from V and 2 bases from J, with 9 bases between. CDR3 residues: CASSPTQNYGYTF. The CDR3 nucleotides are TGTGCCAGCAGCCCGACTCAGAACTATGGCTACACCTTC.

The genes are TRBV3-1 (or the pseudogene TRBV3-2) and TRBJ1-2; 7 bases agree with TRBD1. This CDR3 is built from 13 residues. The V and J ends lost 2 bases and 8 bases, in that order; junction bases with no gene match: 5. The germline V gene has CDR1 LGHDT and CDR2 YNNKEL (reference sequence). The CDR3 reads CASSQTGQLGYTF. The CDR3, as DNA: TGTGCCAGCAGCCAAACGGGACAGTTGGGCTACACCTTC.

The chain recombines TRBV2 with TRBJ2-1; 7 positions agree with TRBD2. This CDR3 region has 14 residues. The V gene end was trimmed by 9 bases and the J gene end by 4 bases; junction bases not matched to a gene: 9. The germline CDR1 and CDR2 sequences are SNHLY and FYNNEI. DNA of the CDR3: TGTGCCAGTTCTCCGGCGGGAGTATACAATGAGCAGTTCTTC. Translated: CASSPAGVYNEQFF.

The CDR3 DNA sequence: TGTGCCAGCAGCTACGGGGACAATGAGCAGTTCTTC. Its translation is CASSYGDNEQFF. The chain employs TRBV11-3 and TRBJ2-1; maybe TRBD2 (5 bases). Germline V gene data show CDR1 as SGHNT and CDR2 as YENEEA. The CDR3 is 12 amino acids. The V end lost 4 bases, the J end lost 5 bases, and 6 bases lay between the germline ends.

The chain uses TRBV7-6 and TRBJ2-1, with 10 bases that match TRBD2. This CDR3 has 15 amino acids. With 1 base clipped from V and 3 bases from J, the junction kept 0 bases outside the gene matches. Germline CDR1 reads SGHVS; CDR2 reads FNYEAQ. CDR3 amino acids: CASSLGTSGYNEQFF. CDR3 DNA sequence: TGTGCCAGCAGCTTAGGGACTAGCGGCTACAATGAGCAGTTCTTC. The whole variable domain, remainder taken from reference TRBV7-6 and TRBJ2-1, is GAGVSQSPRYKVTKRGQDVALRCDPISGHVSLYWYRQALGQGPEFLTYFNYEAQQDKSGLPNDRFSAERPEGSISTLTIQRTEQRDSAMYRCASSLGTSGYNEQFFGPGTRLTVL.

The DNA of the CDR3 is TGTGCCAGCAGCTTATGGGGGGTCGGCGGGGAGCTGTTTTTT. Translation gives CASSLWGVGGELFF. V gene TRBV7-2 combines with J gene TRBJ2-2, with a possible D match to TRBD2 (6 bases). V gave up 2 bases and J gave up 7 bases, with 11 bases separating them. From germline, CDR1 is SGHTA and CDR2 FQGNSA. The CDR3 totals 14 residues. The full variable domain, rest sourced from reference TRBV7-2 and TRBJ2-2, is GAGVSQSPSNKVTEKGKDVELRCDPISGHTALYWYRQSLGQGLEFLIYFQGNSAPDKSGLPSDRFSAERTGGSVSTLTIQRTQQEDSAVYLCASSLWGVGGELFFGEGSRLTVL.

Here the CDR3 reads CASSLGTSGRADEQFF. CDR3 sequence (DNA): TGTGCCAGCAGCTTAGGGACTAGCGGGAGGGCCGATGAGCAGTTCTTC. V and J are TRBV7-2 and TRBJ2-1, with TRBD2 matching 15 bases. CDR1 is SGHTA, CDR2 FQGNSA, per germline. V gave up 1 base and J gave up 8 bases; unmatched junction bases: 3. CDR3 length: 16 residues.

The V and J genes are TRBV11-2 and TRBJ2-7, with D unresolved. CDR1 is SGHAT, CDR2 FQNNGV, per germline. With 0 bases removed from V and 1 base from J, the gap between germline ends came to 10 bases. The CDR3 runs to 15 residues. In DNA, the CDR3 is TGTGCCAGCAGCTTAGACACGTGGAGTTCCTACGAGCAGTACTTC. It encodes CASSLDTWSSYEQYF.